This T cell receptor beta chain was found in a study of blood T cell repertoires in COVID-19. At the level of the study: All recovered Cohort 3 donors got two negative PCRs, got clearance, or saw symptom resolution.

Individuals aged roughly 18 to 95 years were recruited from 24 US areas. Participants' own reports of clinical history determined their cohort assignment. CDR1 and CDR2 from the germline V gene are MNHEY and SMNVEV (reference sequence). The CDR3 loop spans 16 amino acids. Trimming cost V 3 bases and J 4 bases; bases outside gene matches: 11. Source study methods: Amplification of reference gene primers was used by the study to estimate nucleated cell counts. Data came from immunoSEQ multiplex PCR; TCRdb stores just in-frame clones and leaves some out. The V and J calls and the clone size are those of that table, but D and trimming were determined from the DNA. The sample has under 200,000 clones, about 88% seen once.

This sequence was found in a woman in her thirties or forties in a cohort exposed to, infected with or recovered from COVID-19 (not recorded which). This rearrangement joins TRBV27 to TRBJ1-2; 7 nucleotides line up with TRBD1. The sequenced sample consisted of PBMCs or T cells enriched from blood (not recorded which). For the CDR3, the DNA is TGTGCCAGCAGTTTTCTGTATGACAGGGATGGCTATGGCTACACCTTC. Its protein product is CASSFLYDRDGYGYTF.